The 26 T cell receptor beta chains below all came from one sample that was sequenced in a study of human T cells and chemical hapten exposure. TCRdb re-called the RACE reads with MiXCR, one entry per CDR3 protein. In the table there are fewer than 100,000 distinct CDR3 sequences, 10% to 15% of which are singletons. Time point indicated: patch test 1, 2 weeks after DPC sensitization. Treatment given: therapeutic diphenylcyclopropenone sensitization with weekly scalp DPC. The sequencing used whole blood, collected in connection with sensitization to the hapten diphenylcyclopropenone (DPC). These TCRs come from a woman aged 55-69 years with alopecia areata. Some clones in this sample may be carry-over from other donors' samples.

This clonotype was detected only a few times. This CDR3 is CASGILAGTYNEQFF. The CDR3 nucleotides are TGTGCCAGTGGGATCCTAGCGGGGACGTACAATGAGCAGTTCTTC. The chain carries TRBV12-3 or TRBV12-4 and TRBJ2-1; 9 nucleotides align to TRBD2. The CDR3 totals 15 residues. J was trimmed by 4 bases and V by 9 bases; bases with no gene match: 10.

This clonotype has a count of ten or more. This sequence joins TRBV4-1 and TRBJ2-1; 7 bases map to TRBD2. The junction had 18 bases not matched to a gene; V was cut back by 3 bases and J by 7 bases. Germline-derived CDR1 and CDR2 are MGHRA and YSYEKL. This CDR3 comprises 18 residues. As DNA, the CDR3 is TGCGCCAGCAGCCACCCCCCTCGGGGGACTACGACAATGAATGAGCAGTTCTTC. Its protein is CASSHPPRGTTTMNEQFF.

This clonotype was observed many times. V is TRBV6-5 and J is TRBJ1-2; 8 bases agree with TRBD1. With 4 bases clipped from V and 7 bases from J, the junction kept 11 bases outside the gene matches. CDR1 and CDR2 (germline): MNHEY, SVGAGI. The CDR3 contains 15 residues. The CDR3 sequence is CASSFTGTGNVGYTF. The CDR3 nucleotides are TGTGCCAGCAGTTTCACCGGGACAGGAAATGTTGGCTACACCTTC.

This chain joins TRBV11-3 and TRBJ2-2, with 7 bases lining up with TRBD1. The V and J ends lost 5 bases and 5 bases, in that order; junction bases with no gene match: 2. Germline V gene lookup returns CDR1 SGHNT and CDR2 YENEEA. The CDR3 has 13 amino acids. CDR3: CASSPRGTGELFF. CDR3 bases: TGTGCCAGCAGCCCCAGGGGGACCGGGGAGCTGTTTTTT. The variable domain in full, completed from reference TRBV11-3 and TRBJ2-2, reads EAGVVQSPRYKIIEKKQPVAFWCNPISGHNTLYWYLQNLGQGPELLIRYENEEAVDDSQLPKDRFSAERLKGVDSTLKIQPAELGDSAVYLCASSPRGTGELFFGEGSRLTVL.

This rearrangement joins TRBV5-1 to TRBJ2-2; perhaps D is TRBD1 or TRBD2 (5 bases each). This CDR3 is 14 amino acids long. Germline V gene lookup returns CDR1 SGHRS and CDR2 YFSETQ. V dropped 3 bases and J dropped 8 bases, with 14 bases sitting between them. CDR3 protein: CASSSGTSYGELFF. For the CDR3, the DNA is TGCGCCAGCAGCTCCGGGACCTCCTATGGGGAGCTGTTTTTT. The entire variable domain, with the rest obtained from reference TRBV5-1 and TRBJ2-2, is as follows: KAGVTQTPRYLIKTRGQQVTLSCSPISGHRSVSWYQQTPGQGLQFLFEYFSETQRNKGNFPGRFSGRQFSNSRSEMNVSTLELGDSALYLCASSSGTSYGELFFGEGSRLTVL.

This chain joins TRBV19 and TRBJ1-1; a possible D gene is TRBD1 (6 bases). V was trimmed by 0 bases and J by 11 bases, leaving 19 bases between them. Germline V lookup: CDR1 LNHDA, CDR2 SQIVND (reference sequence). This CDR3 spans 15 amino acids. The DNA for the CDR3 is TGTGCCAGTAGTATAGATCGATGGGGGCCCGGTGGGGCTTTCTTT. Translated, it gives CASSIDRWGPGGAFF.

V usage is TRBV12-3 or TRBV12-4 and J usage is TRBJ1-2; D not certain. V lost 3 bases to trimming and J lost 0 bases, with 8 bases between them. The CDR3 spans 14 residues. CDR3: CASSLISANYGYTF. For the CDR3, the DNA is TGTGCCAGCAGTTTGATCTCAGCTAACTATGGCTACACCTTC.

The chain recombines TRBV5-5 with TRBJ1-6; no reliable D call. The CDR3 loop spans 17 amino acids. Trimming removed 0 bases at V and 0 bases at J, with 10 bases between. In germline, CDR1 is SGHKS, CDR2 YYEKEE (reference sequence). The CDR3 DNA follows: TGTGCCAGCAGCTTGGGACTGCAACACTCCTATAATTCACCCCTCCACTTT. Translation gives CASSLGLQHSYNSPLHF.

The chain is built from TRBV20-1 and TRBJ2-1, with D unresolved. The V gene lost 1 base and the J gene lost 9 bases, with 13 bases spanning the gap. The germline V gene has CDR1 DFQATT and CDR2 SNEGSKA (reference sequence). This CDR3 comprises 13 residues. In nucleotides, the CDR3 is TGCAGTGCTAGAGGGTTGCCGGAAGGTGAGCAGTTCTTC. It yields the protein CSARGLPEGEQFF.

There are many counts of this clonotype. The rearrangement links TRBV3-1 to TRBJ1-2, with a tentative D call TRBD1 (6 bases). Germline-derived CDR1 and CDR2 are LGHDT and YNNKEL (reference sequence). The CDR3 consists of 14 residues. Trimming removed 0 bases from V and 4 bases from J, with 9 bases in between. The CDR3 sequence: CASSQEGTSYGYTF. DNA of the CDR3: TGTGCCAGCAGCCAAGAGGGGACAAGCTATGGCTACACCTTC.

This clonotype was observed at least ten times. This rearrangement joins TRBV4-2 to TRBJ2-3; 11 positions match TRBD2. The CDR3 totals 17 residues. Germline values: CDR1 LGHNA, CDR2 YNFKEQ. Losses at the gene ends were 3 bases for V and 0 bases for J; bases not matched to a gene: 5. For the CDR3, the DNA is TGTGCCAGCAGCCATCCGACTAGCGGGGCTAGCACAGATACGCAGTATTTT. It is translated as CASSHPTSGASTDTQYF.

There are many counts of this clonotype. The chain carries TRBV29-1 and TRBJ2-5; TRBD1 or TRBD2 may be the D gene (5 bases each). Germline V gene data show CDR1 as SQVTM and CDR2 as ANQGSEA. Trimming took off 1 base at V and 5 bases at J, with 5 bases between the two ends. This CDR3 spans 11 amino acids. The CDR3 DNA reads TGCAGCGTTGAAGGGGGGGAGACCCAGTACTTC. Protein: CSVEGGETQYF. Combining the CDR3 with reference TRBV29-1 and TRBJ2-5 gives the whole variable domain SAVISQKPSRDICQRGTSLTIQCQVDSQVTMMFWYRQQPGQSLTLIATANQGSEATYESGFVIDKFPISRPNLTFSTLTVSNMSPEDSSIYLCSVEGGETQYFGPGTRLLVL.

V and J are TRBV5-1 and TRBJ2-7, with 10 bases aligning to TRBD1. Germline V gene sequence: CDR1 SGHRS, CDR2 YFSETQ. The CDR3 contains 15 residues. V shed 5 bases, J shed 0 bases, and the junction held 5 bases outside the gene matches. The chain's CDR3 is CASRIGQGVSYEQYF. Here the CDR3 DNA reads TGCGCCAGCAGAATCGGACAGGGGGTCTCCTACGAGCAGTACTTC. The whole variable domain, filled in from reference TRBV5-1 and TRBJ2-7, reads KAGVTQTPRYLIKTRGQQVTLSCSPISGHRSVSWYQQTPGQGLQFLFEYFSETQRNKGNFPGRFSGRQFSNSRSEMNVSTLELGDSALYLCASRIGQGVSYEQYFGPGTRLTVT.

J is TRBJ1-1 and V is TRBV27; TRBD1 agrees at 7 bases. The CDR3 contains 13 residues. With 2 bases clipped from V and 6 bases from J, the junction kept 3 bases outside the gene matches. Looked up from germline, CDR1 is MNHEY and CDR2 is SMNVEV (reference sequence). CDR3 sequence: CASSLTGVAEAFF. Here the CDR3 DNA reads TGTGCCAGCAGTTTAACAGGGGTGGCTGAAGCTTTCTTT.

This chain links TRBV19 with TRBJ2-1, with unresolved D. Trimming removed 2 bases from V and 6 bases from J, with 11 bases in between. Per the germline V gene, CDR1 is LNHDA and CDR2 is SQIVND (reference sequence). This CDR3 region has 14 residues. The CDR3 is CASSINVGANEQFF. CDR3 DNA: TGTGCCAGTAGTATAAACGTAGGCGCCAATGAGCAGTTCTTC.

The rearrangement joins TRBV2 to TRBJ1-2; tentative D call: TRBD1 (5 bases). Trimming removed 8 bases at V and 0 bases at J, with 13 bases between. CDR1 and CDR2 (germline): SNHLY, FYNNEI. The CDR3 has 14 amino acids. CDR3 region: CASVKDRSNYGYTF. The CDR3 DNA follows: TGTGCCAGCGTGAAAGACAGATCTAACTATGGCTACACCTTC.

The chain carries TRBV3-1 and TRBJ1-2, with D possibly being TRBD1 (5 bases). The CDR3 spans 15 residues. With 4 bases removed from V and 3 bases from J, the gap between germline ends came to 15 bases. Germline assignment: CDR1 LGHDT and CDR2 YNNKEL (reference sequence). The CDR3 sequence is CASSPIPTVDYGYTF. In nucleotides, the CDR3 is TGTGCCAGCAGCCCCATCCCGACAGTCGACTATGGCTACACCTTC.

This clonotype was counted many times. V and J are TRBV10-1 and TRBJ2-5; D is uncertain. The CDR3 runs to 12 residues. The germline V gene has CDR1 WNHNN and CDR2 SYGVQD (reference sequence). The ends were cut back, 4 bases at V and 2 bases at J, with 5 bases in the middle. This chain's CDR3 is CASSGQQETQYF. CDR3 DNA sequence: TGCGCCAGCAGTGGTCAGCAAGAGACCCAGTACTTC.

The chain combines TRBV10-3 with TRBJ2-1; 10 bases are a match to TRBD1. Germline values: CDR1 ENHRY, CDR2 SYGVKD. V lost 7 bases to trimming and J lost 6 bases; unmatched junction nucleotides: 6. There are 14 residues in the CDR3. Here the CDR3 DNA reads TGTGCCATCACAGCCGGGACAGGGGTCAATGAGCAGTTCTTC. Protein sequence: CAITAGTGVNEQFF.

This clonotype was recorded many times. The gene calls are TRBV3-1 and TRBJ1-3; D ambiguous. The germline V gene has CDR1 LGHDT and CDR2 YNNKEL (reference sequence). V was cut by 2 bases and J by 6 bases, with 8 bases left in between. The CDR3 extends over 13 amino acids. The CDR3 DNA is TGTGCCAGCAGCCAATGGGGTGAAAACACCATATATTTT. Translation: CASSQWGENTIYF.

Comment on this clonotype: Sequence at one end of the junction differs from germline and may be a read error. The chain carries TRBV11-2 and TRBJ1-5; D possibly corresponds to TRBD1 (5 bases). There are 14 residues in the CDR3. Per the germline V gene, CDR1 is SGHAT and CDR2 is FQNNGV. The CDR3 DNA reads as TGTGTCAGCAGCTTAGGGGTGAGAAATCAGCCCCAGCATTTT. This sequence encodes CVSSLGVRNQPQHF.

Many counts were recorded for this clonotype. The J gene is TRBJ2-7, the V gene TRBV28; D may be TRBD2 (5 bases). The length of the CDR3 is 13 residues. V shed 5 bases and J shed 4 bases, with 12 bases lying between them. Germline V CDR1 and CDR2: MDHEN, SYDVKM. The CDR3 loop reads CASSDPPGYEQYF. The CDR3, as DNA: TGTGCCAGCAGTGACCCCCCGGGGTACGAGCAGTACTTC.

In its sample, this clonotype was seen a few times. This sequence joins TRBV12-3 or TRBV12-4 and TRBJ1-2, with TRBD1 matching 7 bases. The V gene end was trimmed by 4 bases and the J gene end by 8 bases; junction bases not matched to a gene: 7. This CDR3 has 13 residues. The CDR3 bases are TGTGCCAGCAGTTCGGAGACAGGGCTCGGCTACACCTTC. Translating gives CASSSETGLGYTF.

This clonotype was detected only a few times. The V call is TRBV20-1, the J call TRBJ1-5, with 11 bases fitting TRBD1. The V and J ends lost 0 bases and 6 bases, in that order; junction bases with no gene match: 4. Germline values: CDR1 DFQATT, CDR2 SNEGSKA (reference sequence). This CDR3 contains 15 residues. The CDR3 sequence is CSARDRDRGFQPQHF. Here the CDR3 DNA reads TGCAGTGCTAGAGATAGGGACAGGGGGTTTCAGCCCCAGCATTTT.

The sample holds many counts of this clonotype. This chain uses TRBV3-1 with TRBJ2-1; D is possibly TRBD2 (6 bases). Per germline, CDR1 LGHDT and CDR2 YNNKEL (reference sequence). The length of the CDR3 is 15 residues. V lost 1 base and J lost 3, with 10 bases in between. CDR3 protein: CASSQVSGGYNEQFF. CDR3 coding DNA: TGTGCCAGCAGCCAAGTATCCGGGGGCTACAATGAGCAGTTCTTC.

V usage is TRBV6-5 and J usage is TRBJ1-6, with D possibly being TRBD1 (6 bases). CDR1 MNHEY and CDR2 SVGAGI come from the germline V gene. CDR3 length: 15 residues. V dropped 2 bases and J dropped 7 bases, with 12 bases sitting between them. This CDR3 reads CASSYEHRENSPLHF. In DNA form, the CDR3 reads TGTGCCAGCAGTTACGAGCACAGGGAAAATTCACCCCTCCACTTT.